The present T cell receptor (beta chain) was sequenced within a study of Ad26.COV2.S vaccination and SARS-CoV-2 variants. Study results and caveats: Analytic work on TCR breadth and depth might have understated the full extent of total T cell responses.

In the case of this clone: The antigen is undetermined.

Sequencing was performed with immunoSEQ multiplex PCR; in TCRdb, only in-frame clones are kept and a portion is missing. Among around 300,000 clones listed, approximately 90% were seen once. Treatment denoted: around 19 received Ad26.COV2.S at low or high dose, single or two shots; about 5 received placebo; per-sample allocation not given. Sampling was performed 63 days after the first vaccine or placebo injection. Germline CDR1 and CDR2: MNHEY and SVGEGT. The CDR3 loop spans 14 amino acids. Trimming pared 0 bases from V and 7 bases from J, leaving 10 bases between. This sample comprised peripheral blood, obtained in a trial of Ad26.COV2.S vaccine versus placebo. This sequence originates from a person aged 18 to 65 who received the Ad26.COV2.S COVID-19 vaccine or a placebo. The chain carries TRBV6-2 or TRBV6-3 and TRBJ2-1; maybe TRBD1 (5 bases). DNA of the CDR3: TGTGCCAGCAGTTACTCACGGACACGGAATGAGCAGTTCTTC. It encodes CASSYSRTRNEQFF.